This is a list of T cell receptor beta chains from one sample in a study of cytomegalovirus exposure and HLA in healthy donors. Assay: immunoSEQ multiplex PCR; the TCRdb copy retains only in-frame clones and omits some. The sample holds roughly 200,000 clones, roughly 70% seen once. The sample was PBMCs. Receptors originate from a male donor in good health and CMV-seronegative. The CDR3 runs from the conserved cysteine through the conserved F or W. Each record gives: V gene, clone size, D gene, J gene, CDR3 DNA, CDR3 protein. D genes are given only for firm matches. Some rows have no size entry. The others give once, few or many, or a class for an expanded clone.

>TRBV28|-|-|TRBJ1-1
TGTGCCAGCATAAACACTGAAGCTTTCTTT
CASINTEAFF
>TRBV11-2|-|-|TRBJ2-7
TGTGCCAGCAGCTTAGGCAGGGTAGGCGAGCAGTACTTC
CASSLGRVGEQYF
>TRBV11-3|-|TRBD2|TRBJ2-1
TGTGCCAGCAGCCCTTCTTGGACTAGCGGGACAGATGAGCAGTTCTTC
CASSPSWTSGTDEQFF
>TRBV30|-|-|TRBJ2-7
TGTGCCTGGAGTGTATCGTTCGACACCGACGAGCAGTACTTC
CAWSVSFDTDEQYF
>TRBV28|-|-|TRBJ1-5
TGTGCCAGCAGTTGGGAGACTGGGGTGGGTCAGCCCCAGCATTTT
CASSWETGVGQPQHF
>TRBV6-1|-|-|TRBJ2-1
TGTGCCAGCATTCCACGGGCTAGCCACTACAATGAGCAGTTCTTC
CASIPRASHYNEQFF
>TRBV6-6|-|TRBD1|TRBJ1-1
TGTGCCAGCAGGACAGGGGGCGAAAACACTGAAGCTTTCTTT
CASRTGGENTEAFF
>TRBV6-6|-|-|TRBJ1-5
TGTGCCAGCAGCTCCACAAGCAATCAGCCCCAGCATTTT
CASSSTSNQPQHF
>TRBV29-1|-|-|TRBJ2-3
TGCAGCGTTGAATTAGGTAGCGAGCGCACAGATACGCAGTATTTT
CSVELGSERTDTQYF
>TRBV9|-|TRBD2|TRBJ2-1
TGTGCCAGCAGCGGGGAGACTAGCGGGATTTACAATGAGCAGTTCTTC
CASSGETSGIYNEQFF
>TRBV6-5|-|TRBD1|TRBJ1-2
TGTGCCAGCAGCCGGGACAGGGGAAACTATGGCTACACCTTC
CASSRDRGNYGYTF
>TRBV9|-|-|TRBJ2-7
TGTGCCAGCAGCGTAGGTCCGGACAGATACTACGAGCAGTACTTC
CASSVGPDRYYEQYF
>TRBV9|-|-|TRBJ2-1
TGTGCCAGCAGCGTAGTGACGGGACTGGTGCAAGGTGAGCAGTTCTTC
CASSVVTGLVQGEQFF
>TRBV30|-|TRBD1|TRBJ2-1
TGTGCCTGGAGTGGGACAGGGCAGTACAATGAGCAGTTCTTC
CAWSGTGQYNEQFF
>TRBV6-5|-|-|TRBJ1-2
TGTGCCAGCAGTTCAGGGCGAAAGTTTATTAAGGATGGCTACACCTTC
CASSSGRKFIKDGYTF
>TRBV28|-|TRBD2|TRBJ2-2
TGTGCCAGCAGTTACCCGCCCGGGGGGGAGGCAAACACCGGGGAGCTGTTTTTT
CASSYPPGGEANTGELFF
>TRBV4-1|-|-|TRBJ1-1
TGCGCCAGCAGCCAACAGGGTGGGGCCGGTGAAGCTTTCTTT
CASSQQGGAGEAFF
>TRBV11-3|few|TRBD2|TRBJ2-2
TGTGCCAGCAGCGGGAACTGGGGTAGCGGGAGCGGTGGCACCGGGGAGCTGTTTTTT
CASSGNWGSGSGGTGELFF
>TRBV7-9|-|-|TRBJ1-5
TGTGCCAGCAGCTCTGGCTGGGTTAGCCCCGATCAGCCCCAGCATTTT
CASSSGWVSPDQPQHF
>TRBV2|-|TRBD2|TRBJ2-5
TGTGCCAGCAGAGAACTAGCGGGAGGTGGGACCCAGTACTTC
CASRELAGGGTQYF
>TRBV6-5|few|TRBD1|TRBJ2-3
TGTGCCAGCAGTCGGGACAGGGGAATCACAGATACGCAGTATTTT
CASSRDRGITDTQYF
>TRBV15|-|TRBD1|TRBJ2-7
TGTGCCACCAGCGGGCGTCCCGGGACAGGAACCTACGAGCAGTACTTC
CATSGRPGTGTYEQYF
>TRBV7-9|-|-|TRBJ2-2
TGTGCCAGCAGCTCCCCTAGTGCCGGGGAGCTGTTTTTT
CASSSPSAGELFF
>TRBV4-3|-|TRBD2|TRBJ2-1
TGCGCCAGCAGCCAAGATGGGACTAGCGGGAGACCGGGGATGGGGCAGTTCTTC
CASSQDGTSGRPGMGQFF
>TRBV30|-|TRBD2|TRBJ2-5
TGTGCCTGGAGTAGAAGGGAGGGAGAGACCCAGTACTTC
CAWSRREGETQYF
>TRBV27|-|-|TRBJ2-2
TGTGCCAGCAGTTTAGAGGGTGGCAGTCACACCGGGGAGCTGTTTTTT
CASSLEGGSHTGELFF
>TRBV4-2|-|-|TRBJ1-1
TGTGCCAGCAGGCAAGTGGGGGGGGGAACTGAAGCTTTCTTT
CASRQVGGGTEAFF
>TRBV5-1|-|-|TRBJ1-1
TGCGCCAGCAGCTCCCTCCCGGGGAACACTGAAGCTTTCTTT
CASSSLPGNTEAFF
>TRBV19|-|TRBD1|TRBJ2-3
TGTGCCAGTAGTAAGACAGGGGCCCGCGCAGATACGCAGTATTTT
CASSKTGARADTQYF
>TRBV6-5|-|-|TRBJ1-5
TGTGCCAGCAGTTCCTCCTCTTATCAGCCCCAGCATTTT
CASSSSSYQPQHF
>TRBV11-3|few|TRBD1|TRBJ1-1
TGTGCCAGCAGCCTAAACAGGGGGAACACTGAAGCTTTCTTT
CASSLNRGNTEAFF
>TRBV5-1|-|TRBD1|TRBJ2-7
TGCGCCAGCAGCCCGACAGGGAGTGCCTACGAGCAGTACTTC
CASSPTGSAYEQYF
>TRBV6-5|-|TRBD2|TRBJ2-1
TGTGCCAGCCGGGGGGGGTATTACAATGAGCAGTTCTTC
CASRGGYYNEQFF
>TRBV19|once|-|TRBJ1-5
TGTGCCAGTAGGTCGACAGGAAACAATCAGCCCCAGCATTTT
CASRSTGNNQPQHF
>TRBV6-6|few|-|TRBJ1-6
TGTGCCAGCAGTTACTCGGAGAATTCACCCCTCCACTTT
CASSYSENSPLHF
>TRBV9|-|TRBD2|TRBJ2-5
TGTGCCAGCAGCGTTGGATCTAGCGGAGGGCGAGAGACCCAGTACTTC
CASSVGSSGGRETQYF
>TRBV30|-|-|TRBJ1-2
TGTGCCTGGAGTCAGTATGCTGGTGGTGGCTACACCTTC
CAWSQYAGGGYTF
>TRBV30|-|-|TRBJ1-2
TGTGCCTGGAGCCGAGGGCGGACAGTCAATGGCTACACCTTC
CAWSRGRTVNGYTF
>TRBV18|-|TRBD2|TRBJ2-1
TGTGCCAGCTCACCGGGACTAGCTAGGGACAATGAGCAGTTCTTC
CASSPGLARDNEQFF
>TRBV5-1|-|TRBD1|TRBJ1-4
TGCGCCAGCAGCCCAGAGGGGGCCTGGGGTGAAAAACTGTTTTTT
CASSPEGAWGEKLFF
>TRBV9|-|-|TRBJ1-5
TGTGCCAGCAGCGCGGGAGGGTATAGCAATCAGCCCCAGCATTTT
CASSAGGYSNQPQHF
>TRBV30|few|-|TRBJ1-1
TGTGCCTGGAGTCGGACAGCGAACACTGAAGCTTTCTTT
CAWSRTANTEAFF
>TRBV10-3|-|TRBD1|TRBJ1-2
TGTGCCTCGCAGACAGGGGACTATGGCTACACCTTC
CASQTGDYGYTF
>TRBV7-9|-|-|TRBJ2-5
TGTGCCAGCAGCTTAGTTCGGGAAGAGACCCAGTACTTC
CASSLVREETQYF
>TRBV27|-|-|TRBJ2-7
TGTGCCAGCTCGCAGGGCAGGGCCTACGAGCAGTACTTC
CASSQGRAYEQYF
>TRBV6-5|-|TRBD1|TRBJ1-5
TGTGCCAGCAGTTACTCGATTGTAGGGGGCCAGCCCCAGCATTTT
CASSYSIVGGQPQHF
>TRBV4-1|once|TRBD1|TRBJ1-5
TGCGCCAGCAGCCCCCGGACAGGGGAAGGCGGCAATCAGCCCCAGCATTTT
CASSPRTGEGGNQPQHF
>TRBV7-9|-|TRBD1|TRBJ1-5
TGTGCCAGCAGTTTGGACAGGGATAAGAATCAGCCCCAGCATTTT
CASSLDRDKNQPQHF
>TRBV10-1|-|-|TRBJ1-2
TGCGCCAGCAGTCGGACAACGTGGTTGGGTGGCTACACCTTC
CASSRTTWLGGYTF
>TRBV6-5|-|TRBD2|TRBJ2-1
TGTGCCAGCGGAACTAGCGGGAGGACGTACAATGAGCAGTTCTTC
CASGTSGRTYNEQFF
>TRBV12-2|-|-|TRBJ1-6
TGTGCAAGTCGCTTAGATCCCGACAGGGCACTCCCCTATAATTCACCCCTCCACTTT
CASRLDPDRALPYNSPLHF
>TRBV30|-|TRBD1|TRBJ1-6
TGTGCCTGGAGCCCGGGACAGGGTTCTTTTAATTCCTATAATTCACCCCTCCACTTT
CAWSPGQGSFNSYNSPLHF
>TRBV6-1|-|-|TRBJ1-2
TGTGCCAGCAGTGATTCTGCGGTCCACACCTTC
CASSDSAVHTF
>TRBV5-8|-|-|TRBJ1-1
TGTGCCAGCAGCTTAGGCCCACAGGGTTTGAACACTGAAGCTTTCTTT
CASSLGPQGLNTEAFF
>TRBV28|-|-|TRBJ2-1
TGTGCCAGCAGTTTAGGGCGGGACCCCGCGGAGGGTGTACATGAGCAGTTCTTC
CASSLGRDPAEGVHEQFF
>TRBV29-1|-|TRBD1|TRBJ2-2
TGCAGCGGTGGACAGGGCGACGGGGAGCTGTTTTTT
CSGGQGDGELFF
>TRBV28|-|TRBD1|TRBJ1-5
TGTGCCAGCAGATTGAGACAGGGGCGGGTTCAGCCCCAGCATTTT
CASRLRQGRVQPQHF
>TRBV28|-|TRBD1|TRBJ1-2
TGTGCCAGCAGTCAGGGGGCCTATGGCTACACCTTC
CASSQGAYGYTF